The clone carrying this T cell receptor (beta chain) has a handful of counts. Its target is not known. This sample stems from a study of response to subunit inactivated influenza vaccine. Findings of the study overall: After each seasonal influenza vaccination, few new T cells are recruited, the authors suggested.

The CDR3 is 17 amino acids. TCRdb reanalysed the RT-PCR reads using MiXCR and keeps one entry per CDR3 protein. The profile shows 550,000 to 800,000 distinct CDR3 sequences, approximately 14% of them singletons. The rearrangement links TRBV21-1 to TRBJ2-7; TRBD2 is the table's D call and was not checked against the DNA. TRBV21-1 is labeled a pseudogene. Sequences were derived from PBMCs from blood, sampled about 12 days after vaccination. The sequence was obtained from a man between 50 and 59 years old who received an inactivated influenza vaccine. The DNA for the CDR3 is TGTGCCAGCAGCAAAATCCAATTTGGAGGGCTGATCTACGAGCAGTACTTC. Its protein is CASSKIQFGGLIYEQYF.